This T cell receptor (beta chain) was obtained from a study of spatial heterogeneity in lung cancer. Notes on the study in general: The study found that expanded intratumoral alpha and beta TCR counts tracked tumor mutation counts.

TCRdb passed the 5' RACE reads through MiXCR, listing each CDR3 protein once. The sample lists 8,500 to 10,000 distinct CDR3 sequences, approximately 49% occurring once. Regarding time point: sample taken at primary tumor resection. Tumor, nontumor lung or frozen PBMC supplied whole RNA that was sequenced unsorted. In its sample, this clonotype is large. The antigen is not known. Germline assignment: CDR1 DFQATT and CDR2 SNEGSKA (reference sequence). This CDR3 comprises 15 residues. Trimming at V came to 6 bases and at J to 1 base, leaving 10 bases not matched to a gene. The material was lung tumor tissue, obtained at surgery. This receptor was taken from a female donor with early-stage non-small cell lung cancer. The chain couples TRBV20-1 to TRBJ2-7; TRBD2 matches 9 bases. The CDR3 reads CSAEPWSGRSYEQYF. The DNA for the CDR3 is TGCAGTGCCGAGCCCTGGAGCGGGAGGTCCTACGAGCAGTACTTC.